This TCR beta chain came from a study of cytomegalovirus exposure and HLA in healthy donors. Study findings and constraints: The study found most TCR sequences rare, yet found some public TCRs in many donors.

60 Vbeta and 13 Jbeta primers were used in PCR. The table came from immunoSEQ multiplex PCR; TCRdb's copy has only in-frame clones and leaves some out. The sample lists about 73,000 clones; about 75% were seen once. V gave up 6 bases and J gave up 2 bases; unmatched junction bases: 4. Germline loops: CDR1 MNHNY, CDR2 SVGAGI (reference sequence). This CDR3 is 14 amino acids long. It was healthy bone marrow donors who served as donors. Although they were nominally healthy when sampled, donors likely had unrecorded immune exposures. This clone occurred a few times. As yet, its antigen is unknown. The chain recombines TRBV6-6 with TRBJ1-3; 7 nucleotides match TRBD1. This TCR came from a man between 70 and 80 years old in good health and CMV-seronegative. The sample consisted of PBMCs. CDR3 bases: TGTGCCAGCAGCCAAGACAGGGCTGGAAACACCATATATTTT. Its protein product is CASSQDRAGNTIYF.